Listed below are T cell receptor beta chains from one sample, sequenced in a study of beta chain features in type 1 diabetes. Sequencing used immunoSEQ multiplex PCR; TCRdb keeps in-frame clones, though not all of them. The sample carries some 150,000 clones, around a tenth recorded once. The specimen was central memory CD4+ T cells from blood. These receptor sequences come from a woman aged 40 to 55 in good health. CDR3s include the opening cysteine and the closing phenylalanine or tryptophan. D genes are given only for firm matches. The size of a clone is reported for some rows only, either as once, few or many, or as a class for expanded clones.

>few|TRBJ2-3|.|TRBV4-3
CASSLTVISTDTQYF
TGCGCCAGCAGCCTGACAGTGATTAGCACAGATACGCAGTATTTT
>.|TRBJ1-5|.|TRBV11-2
CASSLGQGYSNQPQHF
TGTGCCAGCAGCTTAGGCCAGGGATATAGCAATCAGCCCCAGCATTTT
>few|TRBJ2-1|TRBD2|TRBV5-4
CASAERGEYNEQFF
TGTGCCAGCGCCGAGCGGGGGGAGTACAATGAGCAGTTCTTC
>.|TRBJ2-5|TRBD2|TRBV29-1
CSVDTSGARETQYF
TGCAGCGTTGACACTAGCGGGGCGAGAGAGACCCAGTACTTC
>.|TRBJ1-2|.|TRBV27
CASSAGSSYGYTF
TGTGCCAGCAGTGCCGGGAGTTCCTATGGCTACACCTTC
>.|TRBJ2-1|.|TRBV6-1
CASSHGNNEQFF
TGTGCCAGCAGTCACGGGAACAATGAGCAGTTCTTC
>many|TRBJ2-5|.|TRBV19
CASSTHGGETQYF
TGTGCCAGTAGTACCCACGGAGGGGAGACCCAGTACTTC
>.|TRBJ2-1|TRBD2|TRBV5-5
CASSPSGGGHEQFF
TGTGCCAGCAGCCCGTCCGGCGGGGGTCATGAGCAGTTCTTC
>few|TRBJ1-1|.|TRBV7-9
CASSLTGVMNTEAFF
TGTGCCAGCAGCTTGACAGGTGTGATGAACACTGAAGCTTTCTTT
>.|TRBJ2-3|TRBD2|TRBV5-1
CASKLAGSASTDTQYF
TGCGCCAGCAAACTAGCGGGGTCCGCTAGCACAGATACGCAGTATTTT
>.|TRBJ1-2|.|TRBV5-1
CASSLSLSGYTF
TGCGCCAGCAGCTTGAGTTTGAGTGGCTACACCTTC
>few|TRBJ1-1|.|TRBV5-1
CASSLVSNTEAFF
TGCGCCAGCAGCTTGGTATCGAACACTGAAGCTTTCTTT
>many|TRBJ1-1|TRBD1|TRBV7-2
CASSLGGTVNTEAFF
TGTGCCAGCAGCTTAGGTGGGACAGTGAACACTGAAGCTTTCTTT
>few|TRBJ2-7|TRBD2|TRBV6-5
CASSLAGPSYEQYF
TGTGCCAGCAGCCTAGCGGGGCCCTCCTACGAGCAGTACTTC
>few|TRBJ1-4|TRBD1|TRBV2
CASRRTGRNEKLFF
TGTGCCAGCAGGCGGACAGGGCGAAATGAAAAACTGTTTTTT
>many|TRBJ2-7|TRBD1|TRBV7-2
CASSLGGGTGNYEQYF
TGTGCCAGCAGCTTAGGAGGGGGGACAGGGAACTACGAGCAGTACTTC
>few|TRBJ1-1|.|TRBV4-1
CASSQVQTGLSNTEAFF
TGCGCCAGCAGCCAAGTGCAGACCGGGTTGTCGAACACTGAAGCTTTCTTT
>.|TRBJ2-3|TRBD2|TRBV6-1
CASNLGLAGADTQYF
TGTGCCAGCAATTTAGGACTAGCTGGCGCAGATACGCAGTATTTT
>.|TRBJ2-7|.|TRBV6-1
CASTRTLQLYEQYF
TGTGCCAGCACCCGGACACTTCAACTCTACGAGCAGTACTTC
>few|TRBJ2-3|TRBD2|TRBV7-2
CASSQSGAPLYF
TGTGCCAGCAGTCAAAGCGGGGCCCCACTGTATTTT
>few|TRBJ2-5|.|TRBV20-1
CSASMETQYF
TGCAGTGCTAGTATGGAGACCCAGTACTTC
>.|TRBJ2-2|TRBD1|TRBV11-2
CASSSGTGTPGELFF
TGTGCCAGCAGCTCGGGGACAGGGACGCCCGGGGAGCTGTTTTTT
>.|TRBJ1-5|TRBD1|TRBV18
CASSPGGTGNQPQHF
TGTGCCAGCTCACCCGGAGGGACAGGGAACCAGCCCCAGCATTTT
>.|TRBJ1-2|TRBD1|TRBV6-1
CASSEGDRGHGYTF
TGTGCCAGCAGTGAAGGAGACAGGGGACATGGCTACACCTTC
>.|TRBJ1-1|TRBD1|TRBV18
CASSPRGGQENTEAFF
TGTGCCAGCTCACCAAGGGGTGGACAGGAGAACACTGAAGCTTTCTTT
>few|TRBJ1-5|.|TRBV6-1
CASSWGGNQPQHF
TGTGCCAGCAGTTGGGGGGGCAATCAGCCCCAGCATTTT
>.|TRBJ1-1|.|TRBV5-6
CASSLRPGRLAEAFF
TGTGCCAGCAGCCTACGACCAGGGAGGTTGGCTGAAGCTTTCTTT
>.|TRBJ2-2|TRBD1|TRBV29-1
CSVAAGGGTGELFF
TGCAGCGTTGCCGCAGGGGGCGGGACCGGGGAGCTGTTTTTT
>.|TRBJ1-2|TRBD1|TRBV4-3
CASSQAWTGRTNYGYTF
TGCGCCAGCAGCCAAGCATGGACAGGAAGAACTAACTATGGCTACACCTTC
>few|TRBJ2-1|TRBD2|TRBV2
CASSFLAGGYNEQFF
TGTGCCAGCAGTTTTCTAGCGGGGGGATACAATGAGCAGTTCTTC
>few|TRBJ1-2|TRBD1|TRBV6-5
CASSYTDRVYGYTF
TGTGCCAGCAGTTACACGGACAGGGTCTATGGCTACACCTTC
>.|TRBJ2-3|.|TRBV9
CASSVISGTDTQYF
TGTGCCAGCAGCGTAATTTCTGGCACAGATACGCAGTATTTT
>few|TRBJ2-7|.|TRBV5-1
CASSLIFGGASYEQYF
TGCGCCAGCAGCTTGATTTTCGGCGGGGCGTCCTACGAGCAGTACTTC
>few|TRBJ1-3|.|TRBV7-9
CASSLTYSGNTIYF
TGTGCCAGCAGCTTAACTTACTCTGGAAACACCATATATTTT
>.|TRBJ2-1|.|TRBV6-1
CASSVLSGPSYNEQFF
TGTGCCAGCAGTGTTCTTAGCGGCCCCTCTTACAATGAGCAGTTCTTC
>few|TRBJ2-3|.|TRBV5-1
CASSIQGRADTQYF
TGCGCCAGCAGCATTCAGGGTAGGGCAGATACGCAGTATTTT
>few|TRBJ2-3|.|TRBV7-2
CASSLATTRTDTQYF
TGTGCCAGCAGCTTAGCGACAACCCGAACAGATACGCAGTATTTT
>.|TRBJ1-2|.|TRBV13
CASSPRTGGYTF
TGTGCCAGCAGTCCTAGGACTGGCGGCTACACCTTC
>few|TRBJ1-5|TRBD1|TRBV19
CASSFDRVQPQHF
TGTGCCAGTAGTTTTGACAGGGTTCAGCCCCAGCATTTT
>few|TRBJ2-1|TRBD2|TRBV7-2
CASSTGLAGGPEQFF
TGTGCCAGCAGCACGGGACTAGCGGGGGGCCCAGAGCAGTTCTTC
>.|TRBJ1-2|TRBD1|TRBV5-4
CASSPGQVRYGYTF
TGTGCCAGCAGCCCGGGACAGGTCCGCTATGGCTACACCTTC
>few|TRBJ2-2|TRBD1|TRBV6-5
CASRLGGKAGELFF
TGTGCCAGCAGATTAGGGGGCAAGGCCGGGGAGCTGTTTTTT
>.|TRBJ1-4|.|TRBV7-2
CASSLNPVQAANEKLFF
TGTGCCAGCAGCTTAAATCCGGTACAGGCCGCTAATGAAAAACTGTTTTTT
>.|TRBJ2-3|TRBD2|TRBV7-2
CASSLVAAGVSSTDTQYF
TGTGCCAGCAGCTTAGTTGCAGCGGGGGTTTCTAGCACAGATACGCAGTATTTT
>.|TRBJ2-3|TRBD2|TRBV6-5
CASSSGGSTDTQYF
TGTGCCAGCTCTAGCGGGGGGAGCACAGATACGCAGTATTTT